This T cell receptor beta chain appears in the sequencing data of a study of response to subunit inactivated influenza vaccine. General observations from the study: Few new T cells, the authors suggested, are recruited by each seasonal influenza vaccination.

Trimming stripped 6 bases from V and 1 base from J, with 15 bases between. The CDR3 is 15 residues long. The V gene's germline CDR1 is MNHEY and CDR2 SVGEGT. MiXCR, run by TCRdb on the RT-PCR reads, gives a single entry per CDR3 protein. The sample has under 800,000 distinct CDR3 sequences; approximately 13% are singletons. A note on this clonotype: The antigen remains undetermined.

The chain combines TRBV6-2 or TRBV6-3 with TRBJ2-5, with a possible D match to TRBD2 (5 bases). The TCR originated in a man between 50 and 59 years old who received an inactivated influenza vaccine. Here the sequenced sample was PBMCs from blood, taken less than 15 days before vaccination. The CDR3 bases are TGTGCCAGCAGACCCGGGATCCTCATCCAAGAGACCCAGTACTTC. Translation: CASRPGILIQETQYF.